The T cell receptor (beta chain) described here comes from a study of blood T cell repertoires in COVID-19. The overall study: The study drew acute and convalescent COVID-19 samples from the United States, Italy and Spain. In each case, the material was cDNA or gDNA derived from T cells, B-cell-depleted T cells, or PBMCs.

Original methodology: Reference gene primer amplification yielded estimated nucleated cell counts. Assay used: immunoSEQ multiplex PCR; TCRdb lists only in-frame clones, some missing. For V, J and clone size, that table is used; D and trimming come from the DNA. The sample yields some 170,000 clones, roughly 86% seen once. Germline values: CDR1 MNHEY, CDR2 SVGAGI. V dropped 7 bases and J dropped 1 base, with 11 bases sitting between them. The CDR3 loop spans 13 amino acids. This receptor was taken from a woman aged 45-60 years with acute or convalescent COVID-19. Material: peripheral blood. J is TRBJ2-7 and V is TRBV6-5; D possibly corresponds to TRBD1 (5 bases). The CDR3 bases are TGTGCCAGCACCAATACAGGATCCTACGAGCAGTACTTC. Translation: CASTNTGSYEQYF.